These 30 T cell receptor beta chains originate from one sample sequenced in a study of blood T cell repertoires in COVID-19. Libraries were prepared by immunoSEQ multiplex PCR; TCRdb keeps only in-frame clonotypes and omits some of them. Counted here are about 81,000 clones, roughly 82% occurring once; the ten biggest clones make up 20% to 30%. The sample taken for sequencing was peripheral blood. The receptors come from a human donor in a cohort sampled during active COVID-19.

The rearrangement uses TRBV10-3 and TRBJ1-1, with a weak D call TRBD1 (6 bases). CDR3 length equals 14 residues. Germline V gene sequence: CDR1 ENHRY, CDR2 SYGVKD. The V and J ends lost 1 base and 2 bases respectively, with 8 bases between them. Here the CDR3 DNA reads TGTGCCATCAGTGAGTACAGGGAAAACACTGAAGCTTTCTTT. It translates to CAISEYRENTEAFF.

The V gene is TRBV9, the J gene TRBJ1-2; TRBD1 might be the D (5 bases). V lost 0 bases and J 4 bases, leaving 13 bases between the germline ends. The CDR3 length is 15 residues. The germline CDR1 and CDR2 sequences are SGDLS and YYNGEE. CDR3 DNA sequence: TGTGCCAGCAGCGTAGATGGGGCAGCTAGCTATGGCTACACCTTC. The encoded protein is CASSVDGAASYGYTF.

As DNA, the CDR3 is TGCGCCAGCAGTCCATCGGGCTACGAGCAGTACTTC. Amino acids: CASSPSGYEQYF. The chain carries TRBV10-2 and TRBJ2-7; unclear D gene. V gave up 5 bases and J gave up 3 bases, with 8 bases separating them. Per the germline V gene, CDR1 is WSHSY and CDR2 is SAAADI. CDR3 length: 12 amino acids.

The sample holds a few counts of this clone. This chain joins TRBV3-1 (or the pseudogene TRBV3-2) and TRBJ2-2; 8 bases map to TRBD2. Germline values: CDR1 LGHDT, CDR2 YNNKEL (reference sequence). There are 16 residues in the CDR3. J was trimmed by 4 bases and V by 2 bases; bases with no gene match: 6. The CDR3 DNA sequence: TGTGCCAGCAGCCAATTAAGCGGGGGTGGCACCGGGGAGCTGTTTTTT. Residues: CASSQLSGGGTGELFF.

This chain joins TRBV5-1 and TRBJ1-4; TRBD1 aligns across 8 bases. CDR1 is SGHRS, CDR2 YFSETQ, per germline. Trimming at V came to 3 bases and at J to 5 bases, leaving 3 bases not matched to a gene. The CDR3 spans 14 residues. The CDR3 bases are TGCGCCAGCAGCTACCGGGACAGGAATGAAAAACTGTTTTTT. Protein: CASSYRDRNEKLFF. Using reference TRBV5-1 and TRBJ1-4 for the parts outside the CDR3, the full variable domain is KAGVTQTPRYLIKTRGQQVTLSCSPISGHRSVSWYQQTPGQGLQFLFEYFSETQRNKGNFPGRFSGRQFSNSRSEMNVSTLELGDSALYLCASSYRDRNEKLFFGSGTQLSVL.

The rearrangement joins TRBV9 to TRBJ2-3; 8 bases line up with TRBD1. Trimming at V came to 0 bases and at J to 1 base, leaving 1 base not matched to a gene. Germline-derived CDR1 and CDR2 are SGDLS and YYNGEE. The CDR3 is 15 residues long. The CDR3 DNA reads as TGTGCCAGCAGCGTAGGGGGACAGGGCACAGATACGCAGTATTTT. It codes for CASSVGGQGTDTQYF. The entire variable domain, with the rest obtained from reference TRBV9 and TRBJ2-3, is as follows: DSGVTQTPKHLITATGQRVTLRCSPRSGDLSVYWYQQSLDQGLQFLIQYYNGEERAKGNILERFSAQQFPDLHSELNLSSLELGDSALYFCASSVGGQGTDTQYFGPGTRLTVL.

V gene TRBV10-3 combines with J gene TRBJ1-5, with 11 bases fitting TRBD1. Germline lookup yields CDR1 ENHRY and CDR2 SYGVKD. V trimming: 2 bases; J trimming: 6 bases; junction bases outside the gene matches: 6. The CDR3 length is 16 residues. The CDR3 nucleotides read TGTGCCATCAGTGAGCCTGGGACAGGGGGAATTCAGCCCCAGCATTTT. It specifies CAISEPGTGGIQPQHF.

This clone was detected a few times. Given a much more abundant clone one base away, this may be a read error. Other DNA sequences in the sample encode the same CDR3. The V gene is TRBV18, the J gene TRBJ1-1, with D maybe TRBD1 (6 bases). The germline V and J ends were trimmed by 4 bases and 1 base, with 7 bases remaining between them. This CDR3 comprises 13 residues. The germline CDR1 and CDR2 sequences are KGHSH and LQKENI. The CDR3 protein is CASSQQGNTEAFF. CDR3 DNA sequence: TGTGCCAGCTCACAACAGGGGAACACTGAAGCTTTCTTT.

The rearrangement joins TRBV6-6 to TRBJ2-2; maybe TRBD1 (5 bases). Trimming took 6 bases from V and 7 from J, leaving 12 bases between them. Germline V lookup: CDR1 MNHNY, CDR2 SVGAGI (reference sequence). This CDR3 is 13 amino acids long. CDR3 residues: CASRTRVVGELFF. The DNA of the CDR3 is TGTGCCAGCAGGACCAGGGTTGTCGGGGAGCTGTTTTTT.

The chain employs TRBV12-3 or TRBV12-4 and TRBJ2-3; tentatively, D is TRBD2 (5 bases). Trimming shortened V by 8 bases and J by 6 bases, and 6 bases separated the two germline ends. This CDR3 is 10 amino acids long. The CDR3 DNA reads as TGTGCCAGCCGAGGGGATACGCAGTATTTT. Its translation: CASRGDTQYF.

V is TRBV1 and J is TRBJ2-7; the D call of TRBD1 is as the table states it, not checked on the DNA. TRBV1 is a pseudogene. The CDR3 length is 13 residues. The CDR3 region has the DNA TGCACCAGCAGGGCTCCCAGGGGGTACGAGCAGTACTTC. Encoded protein: CTSRAPRGYEQYF.

The rearrangement joins TRBV6-5 to TRBJ1-4; no firm D call. Germline CDR1 reads MNHEY; CDR2 reads SVGAGI. The V and J ends lost 5 bases and 6 bases respectively, with 16 bases between them. The CDR3 spans 15 residues. CDR3 bases: TGTGCCAGCAGTCCCTGGGGAGGGTCCCATGAAAAACTGTTTTTT. Its translation: CASSPWGGSHEKLFF.

The genes are TRBV29-1 and TRBJ1-2; D ambiguous. The CDR3 covers 11 residues. Germline V gives CDR1 SQVTM, CDR2 ANQGSEA. The V end was cut by 7 bases, the J end by 6 bases, with 12 bases between. The CDR3 DNA follows: TGCAGCGCCGACATGGAGGATGGCTACACCTTC. The encoded protein is CSADMEDGYTF.

The J gene is TRBJ1-3, the V gene TRBV18; D gene unclear. V dropped 2 bases and J dropped 1 base, with 6 bases sitting between them. Germline V gene data show CDR1 as KGHSH and CDR2 as LQKENI. There are 14 residues in the CDR3. The CDR3 coding sequence is TGTGCCAGCTCACCAAACAATTCTGGAAACACCATATATTTT. This translates into CASSPNNSGNTIYF.

DNA of the CDR3: TGTGCCAGCAGTGAGGTGGGGGGTTATGAAAAACTGTTTTTT. It is translated as CASSEVGGYEKLFF. V and J are TRBV6-1 and TRBJ1-4, with D perhaps matching TRBD1 (5 bases). Deletions cut 3 bases from V and 6 bases from J, with 11 bases between. CDR1 is MNHNS and CDR2 is SASEGT in the germline V gene. This CDR3 contains 14 residues.

The count of this clone is one. This chain uses TRBV28 with TRBJ1-5; 10 bases fit TRBD1. V gave up 7 bases and J gave up 3 bases; unmatched junction bases: 6. CDR3 length: 15 amino acids. Germline assignment: CDR1 MDHEN and CDR2 SYDVKM. CDR3 amino acids: CASNFGTGVNQPQHF. Written as DNA, the CDR3 is TGTGCCAGCAACTTCGGGACAGGGGTCAATCAGCCCCAGCATTTT.

This rearrangement joins TRBV5-1 to TRBJ2-7; D is perhaps TRBD1 (6 bases). Trimming cost V 4 bases and J 5 bases, with 19 bases left between them. The CDR3 runs to 15 residues. The V gene's germline CDR1 is SGHRS and CDR2 YFSETQ. The CDR3 DNA reads TGCGCCAGCAGCCCACAACCTCAGGGGAATAACGAGCAGTACTTC. This sequence encodes CASSPQPQGNNEQYF.

This clone was seen only once. This chain joins TRBV6-5 and TRBJ1-2, with D hard to call. The CDR3 sequence is 13 residues long. Germline V gene lookup returns CDR1 MNHEY and CDR2 SVGAGI. Trimming took 4 bases from V and 3 from J, leaving 9 bases between them. In nucleotides, the CDR3 is TGTGCCAGCAGTTCTCGTCCCGACTATGGCTACACCTTC. As protein: CASSSRPDYGYTF.

The rearrangement links TRBV7-2 to TRBJ1-5, with 8 bases lining up with TRBD1. With V trimmed by 6 bases and J by 2 bases, 9 bases remained unmatched. Germline assignment: CDR1 SGHTA and CDR2 FQGNSA. The CDR3 totals 16 residues. The CDR3 is CASSFTGGQGNQPQHF. CDR3 DNA: TGTGCCAGCAGTTTCACCGGGGGACAGGGCAATCAGCCCCAGCATTTT. The variable domain in full, completed from reference TRBV7-2 and TRBJ1-5, reads GAGVSQSPSNKVTEKGKDVELRCDPISGHTALYWYRQSLGQGLEFLIYFQGNSAPDKSGLPSDRFSAERTGGSVSTLTIQRTQQEDSAVYLCASSFTGGQGNQPQHFGDGTRLSIL.

The rearrangement uses TRBV2 and TRBJ2-7, with 15 bases fitting TRBD2. This CDR3 comprises 19 residues. The ends lost 8 bases at V and 2 bases at J; junction bases unmatched: 16. CDR1 is SNHLY, CDR2 FYNNEI, per germline. CDR3 sequence (DNA): TGTGCCAGCCGGGGGGACAGTGGGACTAGCGGGAGGTCGGCCTACGAGCAGTACTTC. It is translated as CASRGDSGTSGRSAYEQYF.

The chain couples TRBV6-1 to TRBJ2-7; TRBD1 matches at 7 bases. The CDR3 loop spans 16 amino acids. J was trimmed by 0 bases and V by 4 bases; bases with no gene match: 9. The germline V gene has CDR1 MNHNS and CDR2 SASEGT. This chain's CDR3 is CASSAVGQKSSYEQYF. The CDR3 nucleotides are TGTGCCAGCAGTGCGGTGGGACAGAAGAGCTCCTACGAGCAGTACTTC.

The chain employs TRBV9 and TRBJ2-1; D gene uncertain. Trimming pared 1 base from V and 10 bases from J, leaving 18 bases between. Per germline, CDR1 SGDLS and CDR2 YYNGEE. This CDR3 is built from 15 residues. The CDR3 protein is CASSVFRVSVREQFF. The CDR3, as DNA: TGTGCCAGCAGCGTATTCCGGGTCTCTGTGAGAGAGCAGTTCTTC. Filled out from reference TRBV9 and TRBJ2-1, the complete variable domain reads DSGVTQTPKHLITATGQRVTLRCSPRSGDLSVYWYQQSLDQGLQFLIQYYNGEERAKGNILERFSAQQFPDLHSELNLSSLELGDSALYFCASSVFRVSVREQFFGPGTRLTVL.

J is TRBJ2-7 and V is TRBV7-9, with D perhaps TRBD2 (7 bases). The germline gives CDR1 SEHNR, CDR2 FQNEAQ (reference sequence). CDR3 length: 17 residues. Trimming removed 5 bases at V and 3 bases at J, with 23 bases between. Here the CDR3 reads CASSPKGRGGAHYEQYF. As DNA, the CDR3 is TGTGCCAGCAGCCCCAAAGGAAGGGGGGGGGCCCACTACGAGCAGTACTTC.

Turning to this clone: Other nucleotide sequences in the sample specify the same CDR3. This sequence joins TRBV10-3 and TRBJ2-3; 7 nucleotides agree with TRBD2. The length of the CDR3 is 14 residues. Germline CDR1 ENHRY, CDR2 SYGVKD. J gave up 2 bases and V 5 bases, and 4 bases lay outside the gene matches. CDR3 region: CAISPGGDTDTQYF. The CDR3 DNA reads as TGTGCCATCAGTCCGGGGGGTGACACAGATACGCAGTATTTT.

This chain connects TRBV6-2 or TRBV6-3 to TRBJ2-1; D is unclear. The CDR3 extends over 14 amino acids. V lost 1 base to trimming and J lost 9 bases, with 13 bases between them. The V gene's germline CDR1 is MNHEY and CDR2 SVGEGT. CDR3 DNA: TGTGCCAGCAGTTACTGGTCCCCCCTCGGTGAGCAGTTCTTC. Protein: CASSYWSPLGEQFF.

The CDR3 DNA reads as TGTGCCAGCAGCCCCCAACCCGACCGGACTAGCTTAATCGATACGCAGTATTTT. It encodes CASSPQPDRTSLIDTQYF. The chain combines TRBV7-2 with TRBJ2-3; 8 nucleotides match TRBD2. This CDR3 contains 18 residues. V trimming: 5 bases; J trimming: 6 bases; junction bases outside the gene matches: 19. Germline V gene data show CDR1 as SGHTA and CDR2 as FQGNSA.

This clone was seen ten or more times. The same CDR3 also results from other DNA sequences found in this sample. The chain carries TRBV19 and TRBJ1-1; no definite D call. The V and J ends lost 4 bases and 1 base respectively, with 4 bases between them. Germline lookup yields CDR1 LNHDA and CDR2 SQIVND (reference sequence). The CDR3 consists of 12 residues. The CDR3 DNA reads TGTGCCAGTAGTACAGGGAACACTGAAGCTTTCTTT. Translated: CASSTGNTEAFF.

The V call is TRBV7-7, the J call TRBJ2-2; D remains unclear. V lost 5 bases and J lost 1, with 5 bases in between. There are 13 residues in the CDR3. Germline V lookup: CDR1 SSHAT, CDR2 FNYEAQ (reference sequence). The CDR3 bases are TGTGCCAGCAGCCCAGGGAACACCGGGGAGCTGTTTTTT. Translated, it gives CASSPGNTGELFF.

Here the CDR3 DNA reads TGTGCCTGGAGTCCGGGTAAGAATGAGCAGTTCTTC. As protein: CAWSPGKNEQFF. The chain has TRBV30 and TRBJ2-1; no definite D call. V was cut by 2 bases and J by 7 bases, with 9 bases left in between. Germline V gene sequence: CDR1 GTSNPN, CDR2 SVGIG (reference sequence). CDR3 size: 12 residues.

The chain couples TRBV3-1 (or the pseudogene TRBV3-2) to TRBJ2-2; D is undetermined. Germline loops: CDR1 LGHDT, CDR2 YNNKEL (reference sequence). Trimming took 5 bases from V and 6 from J, leaving 10 bases between them. This CDR3 contains 13 residues. The CDR3 DNA is TGTGCCAGCAGCTCGCCGGGTTCCGGGGAGCTGTTTTTT. This gives the protein CASSSPGSGELFF.